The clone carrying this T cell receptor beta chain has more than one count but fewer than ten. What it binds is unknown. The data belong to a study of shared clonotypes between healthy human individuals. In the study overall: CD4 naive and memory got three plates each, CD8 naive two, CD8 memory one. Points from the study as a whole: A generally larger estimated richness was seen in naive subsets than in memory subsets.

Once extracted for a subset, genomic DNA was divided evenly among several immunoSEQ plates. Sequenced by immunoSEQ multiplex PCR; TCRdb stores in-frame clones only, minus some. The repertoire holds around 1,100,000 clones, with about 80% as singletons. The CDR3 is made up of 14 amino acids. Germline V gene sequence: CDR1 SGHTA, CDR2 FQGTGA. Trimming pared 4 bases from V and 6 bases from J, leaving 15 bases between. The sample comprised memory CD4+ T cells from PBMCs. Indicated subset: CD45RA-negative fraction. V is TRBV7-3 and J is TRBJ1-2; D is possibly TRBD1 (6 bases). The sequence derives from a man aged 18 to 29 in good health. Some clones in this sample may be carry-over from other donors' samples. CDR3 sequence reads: CASSWTFRGDGYTF. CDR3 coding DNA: TGTGCCAGCAGCTGGACTTTCAGGGGAGATGGCTACACCTTC. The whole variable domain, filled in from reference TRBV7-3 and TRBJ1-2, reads GAGVSQTPSNKVTEKGKYVELRCDPISGHTALYWYRQSLGQGPEFLIYFQGTGAADDSGLPNDRFFAVRPEGSVSTLKIQRTERGDSAVYLCASSWTFRGDGYTFGSGTRLTVV.